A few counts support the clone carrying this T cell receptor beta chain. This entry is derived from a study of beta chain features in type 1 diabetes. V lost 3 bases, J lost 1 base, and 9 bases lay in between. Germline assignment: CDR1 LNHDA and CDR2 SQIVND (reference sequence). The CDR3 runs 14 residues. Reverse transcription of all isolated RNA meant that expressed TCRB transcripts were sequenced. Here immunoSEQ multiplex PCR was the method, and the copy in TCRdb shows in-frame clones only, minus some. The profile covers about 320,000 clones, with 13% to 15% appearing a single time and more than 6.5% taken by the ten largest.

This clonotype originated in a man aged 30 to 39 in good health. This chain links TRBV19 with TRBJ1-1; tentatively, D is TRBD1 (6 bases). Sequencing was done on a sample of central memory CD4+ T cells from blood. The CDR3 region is CASSITGWNTEAFF. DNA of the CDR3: TGTGCCAGTAGTATCACAGGGTGGAACACTGAAGCTTTCTTT.